These 18 T cell receptor beta chains were sequenced from one sample in a study of T cell responses to AZD1222 COVID-19 vaccine. Method: immunoSEQ multiplex PCR; TCRdb's copy keeps in-frame clones and lacks some. The data show nearly 95,000 clones, roughly 89% seen once. Here the sequenced sample was peripheral blood, taken on day 0 of AZD1222 vaccination. The receptors come from an adult in good health.

For this clone: A read error may account for a junction end that differs from germline. The V call is TRBV19, the J call TRBJ1-1; the D gene is possibly TRBD1 (6 bases). The CDR3 sequence is 14 residues long. Germline V gene data show CDR1 as LNHDA and CDR2 as SQIVND (reference sequence). The CDR3 nucleotides are TGTGCCAGTAGCAGGAAGCAGGGGCCCCTAGCCCCTATCTTT. Translating it yields CASSRKQGPLAPIF.

This chain uses TRBV7-2 with TRBJ2-7; possibly TRBD2 for D (6 bases). CDR1 is SGHTA and CDR2 is FQGNSA in the germline V gene. The length of the CDR3 is 15 residues. V lost 5 bases, J lost 0 bases, and 14 bases lay in between. CDR3 DNA: TGTGCCAGCAGCCCAGGGATTAGCGGCTCCTACGAGCAGTACTTC. Protein sequence: CASSPGISGSYEQYF. The variable domain in full, with the rest retrieved from reference TRBV7-2 and TRBJ2-7, is GAGVSQSPSNKVTEKGKDVELRCDPISGHTALYWYRQSLGQGLEFLIYFQGNSAPDKSGLPSDRFSAERTGGSVSTLTIQRTQQEDSAVYLCASSPGISGSYEQYFGPGTRLTVT.

The gene calls are TRBV7-3 and TRBJ2-1; 11 nucleotides line up with TRBD2. This CDR3 comprises 17 residues. The J segment lost 6 bases and the V segment lost 3 bases, leaving 10 bases of the junction unmatched. Per the germline V gene, CDR1 is SGHTA and CDR2 is FQGTGA. The chain's CDR3 is CASSFGGGTSGLNEQFF. In DNA form, the CDR3 reads TGTGCCAGCAGCTTCGGGGGAGGGACTAGCGGTCTCAATGAGCAGTTCTTC.

The V call is TRBV6-5, the J call TRBJ1-1, with D possibly TRBD1 on 5 matching bases. This CDR3 is 14 amino acids long. In germline, CDR1 is MNHEY, CDR2 SVGAGI. Trimming left V 6 bases short and J 3 bases short, with 14 bases between. The DNA of the CDR3 is TGTGCCAGCAGACGAATCCAGGGCGACACTGAAGCTTTCTTT. Protein product: CASRRIQGDTEAFF.

V is TRBV6-1 and J is TRBJ1-2; D unresolved. With 3 bases removed from V and 4 bases from J, the gap between germline ends came to 9 bases. The germline CDR1 and CDR2 sequences are MNHNS and SASEGT. This CDR3 is 13 amino acids long. Here the CDR3 DNA reads TGTGCCAGCAGTGACCCCCTTTTCTATGGCTACACCTTC. Translated: CASSDPLFYGYTF.

This clone has a handful of counts. The CDR3 loop is CASRRGTGDTGELFF. The DNA for the CDR3 is TGCGCCAGCCGACGCGGGACAGGAGACACCGGGGAGCTGTTTTTT. This sequence joins TRBV4-1 and TRBJ2-2; 8 nucleotides agree with TRBD1. Trimming removed 8 bases from V and 3 bases from J; junction bases left unmatched: 8. The CDR3 is made up of 15 amino acids. Germline loops: CDR1 MGHRA, CDR2 YSYEKL.

The chain recombines TRBV27 with TRBJ1-1; a possible D gene is TRBD1 (6 bases). The CDR3 contains 13 residues. The germline CDR1 and CDR2 sequences are MNHEY and SMNVEV (reference sequence). Trimming removed 11 bases from V and 5 bases from J, with 18 bases in between. The CDR3 here is CAVRGGGLTEAFF. The CDR3 coding sequence is TGTGCCGTACGAGGGGGAGGATTAACTGAAGCTTTCTTT.

Worth noting for this clone: Other DNA sequences of this sample code for an identical CDR3. The chain uses TRBV12-3 or TRBV12-4 and TRBJ1-6; D gene ambiguous. The CDR3 loop spans 11 amino acids. Trimming took 3 bases from V and 7 from J, leaving 1 base between them. The CDR3 DNA sequence: TGTGCCAGCAGTTTGAATTCACCCCTCCACTTT. Translated, it gives CASSLNSPLHF.

The sample holds one count of this clone. The chain has TRBV28 and TRBJ1-2; D is uncertain. Germline assignment: CDR1 MDHEN and CDR2 SYDVKM. Trimming cost V 6 bases and J 4 bases, with 12 bases left between them. The CDR3 length is 13 residues. This chain's CDR3 is CASSPGEIYGYTF. The CDR3, as DNA: TGTGCCAGCAGCCCCGGGGAAATCTATGGCTACACCTTC.

The chain has TRBV7-2 and TRBJ1-1; tentative D call: TRBD1 (5 bases). Looked up from germline, CDR1 is SGHTA and CDR2 is FQGNSA. Between the trimmed V and J ends, which lost 5 bases and 1 base, there was a span of 11 bases. The CDR3 consists of 14 residues. The CDR3 DNA is TGTGCCAGCAGCACATGGGGGGGGAACACTGAAGCTTTCTTT. It yields the protein CASSTWGGNTEAFF.

This chain joins TRBV18 and TRBJ1-1; 7 nucleotides align to TRBD1. The J segment lost 0 bases and the V segment lost 5 bases, leaving 3 bases of the junction unmatched. The CDR3 is 14 amino acids. Germline V lookup: CDR1 KGHSH, CDR2 LQKENI. This chain's CDR3 is CASSFGTVNTEAFF. CDR3 nucleotide sequence: TGTGCCAGCTCATTTGGGACAGTGAACACTGAAGCTTTCTTT.

The CDR3 DNA reads as TGTGCCAGCAGCTTAGTGGGACAGCTGAATCAGCCCCAGCATTTT. Encoded protein: CASSLVGQLNQPQHF. This chain joins TRBV7-8 and TRBJ1-5; 7 nucleotides line up with TRBD1. Germline loops: CDR1 SGHVS, CDR2 FQNEAQ. V was clipped by 1 base and J by 4 bases; unmatched bases: 4. The CDR3 runs 15 residues.

J is TRBJ2-7 and V is TRBV6-6, with D hard to call. Germline-derived CDR1 and CDR2 are MNHNY and SVGAGI (reference sequence). V was trimmed by 2 bases and J by 6 bases, leaving 14 bases between them. The CDR3 runs to 14 residues. The CDR3 region is CASSYQARRVEQYF. CDR3 nucleotides: TGTGCCAGCAGTTACCAGGCCCGCCGTGTCGAGCAGTACTTC.

The chain employs TRBV9 and TRBJ2-3; D might be TRBD2 (5 bases). The CDR3 is 14 residues long. V shed 0 bases and J shed 5 bases, with 10 bases lying between them. Germline values: CDR1 SGDLS, CDR2 YYNGEE. The CDR3: CASSVGLTRDTQYF. Written as DNA, the CDR3 is TGTGCCAGCAGCGTAGGCCTAACTAGAGATACGCAGTATTTT.

The V call is TRBV6-6, the J call TRBJ1-3; possible D gene TRBD1, 5 bases. With 5 bases removed from V and 8 bases from J, the gap between germline ends came to 16 bases. The CDR3 runs 14 residues. CDR1 MNHNY and CDR2 SVGAGI come from the germline V gene (reference sequence). CDR3 DNA sequence: TGTGCCAGCAGTGACCAGGGAGTATTGGACACCATATATTTT. Translated, it gives CASSDQGVLDTIYF.

The rearrangement joins TRBV27 to TRBJ1-1; D not resolved. V shed 0 bases and J shed 0 bases, with 17 bases lying between them. The CDR3 contains 18 residues. Germline V gives CDR1 MNHEY, CDR2 SMNVEV (reference sequence). Here the CDR3 reads CASSLSPRAVFMNTEAFF. The CDR3 DNA is TGTGCCAGCAGTTTATCTCCGCGGGCGGTATTCATGAACACTGAAGCTTTCTTT.

The rearrangement links TRBV7-2 to TRBJ1-5; the match to TRBD1 covers 8 bases. The germline V gene has CDR1 SGHTA and CDR2 FQGNSA. Trimming at V came to 8 bases and at J to 0 bases, leaving 15 bases not matched to a gene. The CDR3 contains 18 residues. In DNA form, the CDR3 reads TGTGCCAGCGTCCCGCCAGGGGGCCCACTGTGTAGCAATCAGCCCCAGCATTTT. It encodes CASVPPGGPLCSNQPQHF.

In nucleotides, the CDR3 is TGTGCCTGGGGGCGGGACGATCGGGAGTTCTTC. It is translated as CAWGRDDREFF. The chain combines TRBV30 with TRBJ2-1; perhaps TRBD2 as D (6 bases). The CDR3 loop spans 11 amino acids. Germline CDR1 is GTSNPN and CDR2 is SVGIG (reference sequence). With 5 bases removed from V and 14 bases from J, the gap between germline ends came to 16 bases. The whole variable domain, filled in from reference TRBV30 and TRBJ2-1, reads SQTIHQWPATLVQPVGSPLSLECTVEGTSNPNLYWYRQAAGRGLQLLFYSVGIGQISSEVPQNLSASRPQDRQFILSSKKLLLSDSGFYLCAWGRDDREFFGPGTRLTVL.